This TCR beta chain comes out of a study of blood T cell repertoires in COVID-19. Study context: COVID-19 samples collected from the United States, Italy and Spain covered acute and convalescent phases. PBMCs, B-cell-depleted T cells, or T cells were the source of the cDNA or gDNA that made up the material.

Authors' data handling: Reference gene primer amplification in the assay estimated nucleated cell counts. TCRdb's table, derived via immunoSEQ multiplex PCR, lists solely in-frame clones and lacks some. The V and J calls and the clone size are those of that table, but D and trimming were determined from the DNA. The top ten clones hold 7.2% of a sample with about 320,000 clones, 75% to 85% of them seen once. This CDR3 is built from 16 residues. The V and J ends lost 1 base and 5 bases, in that order; junction bases with no gene match: 8. Germline V CDR1 and CDR2: LGHNA, YNFKEQ. The chain is built from TRBV4-2 and TRBJ2-1; TRBD1 matches 7 bases. The origin of this receptor is a human donor in a cohort sampled during active COVID-19. Sequencing was done on a sample of peripheral blood. CDR3 DNA: TGTGCCAGCAGCCAAGCCCACAGGGGCTGGGACAATGAGCAGTTCTTC. Protein product: CASSQAHRGWDNEQFF.